The 13 T cell receptor beta chains presented below share a single source sample, sequenced in a study of neoadjuvant anti-PD-1 for oral cavity cancer. Assay used: immunoSEQ multiplex PCR; TCRdb lists only in-frame clones, some missing. Of about 15,000 clones detected, roughly 64% appear once; the ten largest clones hold roughly 2%. The sequenced sample was PBMCs, obtained before nivolumab (anti-PD-1) treatment. The receptors were sampled from a person aged 35 to 85 with oral cavity squamous cell carcinoma.

This clone showed up just once. V is TRBV4-1 and J is TRBJ1-1, with D possibly being TRBD1 (6 bases). CDR1 and CDR2 from the germline V gene are MGHRA and YSYEKL. Trimming stripped 3 bases from V and 2 bases from J, with 13 bases between. The CDR3 length is 15 residues. In nucleotides, the CDR3 is TGCGCCAGCAGCCACCCGACAGGATTTAACACTGAAGCTTTCTTT. Its protein is CASSHPTGFNTEAFF.

The chain couples TRBV18 to TRBJ1-2; D is undetermined. Germline V CDR1 and CDR2: KGHSH, LQKENI. CDR3 length equals 15 residues. V gave up 3 bases and J gave up 0 bases, with 11 bases separating them. The CDR3: CASSPGGSSNYGYTF. The CDR3 coding sequence is TGTGCCAGCTCACCCGGAGGGTCCTCTAACTATGGCTACACCTTC. Together with reference TRBV18 and TRBJ1-2, the CDR3 gives the full variable domain: NAGVMQNPRHLVRRRGQEARLRCSPMKGHSHVYWYRQLPEEGLKFMVYLQKENIIDESGMPKERFSAEFPKEGPSILRIQQVVRGDSAAYFCASSPGGSSNYGYTFGSGTRLTVV.

This clone was observed a single time. The chain has TRBV9 and TRBJ2-5; 7 bases line up with TRBD2. CDR3 length: 16 amino acids. J lost 5 bases, V lost 3 bases, and 13 bases had no gene match. CDR1 is SGDLS, CDR2 YYNGEE, per germline. The chain's CDR3 is CASSAYIGAREETQYF. The CDR3, as DNA: TGTGCCAGCAGCGCATACATAGGGGCGCGGGAGGAGACCCAGTACTTC.

The chain links TRBV15 to TRBJ2-5; 7 nucleotides match TRBD1. The V segment lost 3 bases and the J segment 1 base; nucleotides outside the gene matches: 2. The CDR3 has 14 residues. The germline V gene has CDR1 LNHNV and CDR2 YYDKDF (reference sequence). CDR3 sequence (DNA): TGTGCCACCAGCAGGGGACAGCTCCAAGAGACCCAGTACTTC. Translated, it gives CATSRGQLQETQYF.

This clone was picked up a small number of times. The chain is built from TRBV2 and TRBJ1-5; 7 bases are a match to TRBD1. Germline V gives CDR1 SNHLY, CDR2 FYNNEI. J was trimmed by 4 bases and V by 6 bases; bases with no gene match: 9. There are 15 residues in the CDR3. Here the CDR3 reads CASRAPEGANQPQHF. CDR3 bases: TGTGCCAGCAGGGCCCCAGAGGGGGCTAATCAGCCCCAGCATTTT.

This chain joins TRBV7-6 and TRBJ2-7, with 10 bases aligning to TRBD2. This CDR3 is built from 17 residues. The J segment lost 6 bases and the V segment lost 1 base, leaving 12 bases of the junction unmatched. CDR1 and CDR2 (germline): SGHVS, FNYEAQ. In nucleotides, the CDR3 is TGTGCCAGCAGCTTAGTAGCGGGGGGAGCCCTACTGGGCGAGCAGTACTTC. It codes for CASSLVAGGALLGEQYF.

The sample holds one count of this clone. The junction departs from germline at one end; a sequencing error may be responsible. The chain joins TRBV15 to TRBJ2-3; 9 nucleotides line up with TRBD2. CDR3 length: 15 residues. Per the germline V gene, CDR1 is LNHNV and CDR2 is YYDKDF (reference sequence). Here the CDR3 DNA reads TGTGCCACCAGCCTGCAAGCGGGGGGACCAGACACGCAGTATTTT. It encodes CATSLQAGGPDTQYF. The entire variable domain, with the rest obtained from reference TRBV15 and TRBJ2-3, is as follows: DAMVIQNPRYQVTQFGKPVTLSCSQTLNHNVMYWYQQKSSQAPKLLFHYYDKDFNNEADTPDNFQSRRPNTSFCFLDIRSPGLGDTAMYLCATSLQAGGPDTQYFGPGTRLTVL.

This clone was recorded only once. V gene TRBV19 combines with J gene TRBJ1-5, with 8 bases aligning to TRBD1. This CDR3 is built from 14 residues. CDR1 and CDR2 from the germline V gene are LNHDA and SQIVND (reference sequence). Trimming at V came to 6 bases and at J to 4 bases, leaving 5 bases not matched to a gene. This CDR3 reads CASSDRGGNQPQHF. The CDR3 DNA is TGTGCCAGTAGCGACAGGGGTGGTAATCAGCCCCAGCATTTT.

The J gene is TRBJ1-1, the V gene TRBV5-1, with TRBD1 as a possible D gene (5 bases). Trimming stripped 7 bases from V and 0 bases from J, with 13 bases between. Germline CDR1 and CDR2: SGHRS and YFSETQ. This CDR3 comprises 14 residues. The CDR3 nucleotides read TGCGCCAGCGGCCCGGGACTCATGAACACTGAAGCTTTCTTT. It translates to CASGPGLMNTEAFF. Complete variable domain (other parts from reference TRBV5-1 and TRBJ1-1): KAGVTQTPRYLIKTRGQQVTLSCSPISGHRSVSWYQQTPGQGLQFLFEYFSETQRNKGNFPGRFSGRQFSNSRSEMNVSTLELGDSALYLCASGPGLMNTEAFFGQGTRLTVV.

The chain combines TRBV5-4 with TRBJ2-3; no clear D. The CDR3 has 13 residues. Per germline, CDR1 SGHNT and CDR2 YYREEE (reference sequence). Trimming took 4 bases from V and 2 from J, leaving 8 bases between them. The chain's CDR3 is CASSPPDTDTQYF. In nucleotides, the CDR3 is TGTGCCAGCAGCCCTCCGGACACAGATACGCAGTATTTT.

The chain employs TRBV5-1 and TRBJ2-7; TRBD1 or TRBD2 may be the D gene (5 bases each). Per germline, CDR1 SGHRS and CDR2 YFSETQ. V shed 4 bases and J shed 1 base, with 12 bases lying between them. The CDR3 runs to 14 residues. CDR3 coding DNA: TGCGCCAGCAGCAGGGACGGGCTGTCCTACGAGCAGTACTTC. Translation gives CASSRDGLSYEQYF.

V is TRBV27 and J is TRBJ1-4; a possible D gene is TRBD1 (5 bases). This CDR3 has 16 residues. Deletions cut 8 bases from V and 3 bases from J, with 19 bases between. The germline V gene encodes CDR1 MNHEY and CDR2 SMNVEV (reference sequence). The CDR3 region is CASQFGGTRSNEKLFF. The CDR3, as DNA: TGTGCCAGCCAATTTGGGGGAACACGTTCTAATGAAAAACTGTTTTTT.

The chain employs TRBV4-2 and TRBJ1-4, with a weak D call TRBD1 (5 bases). The CDR3 runs to 19 residues. The ends were cut back, 1 base at V and 0 bases at J, with 18 bases in the middle. CDR1 is LGHNA and CDR2 is YNFKEQ in the germline V gene. The CDR3 is CASSQAYPGGTPTNEKLFF. CDR3 DNA sequence: TGTGCCAGCAGCCAAGCCTACCCCGGGGGGACCCCAACTAATGAAAAACTGTTTTTT.